Listed below are T cell receptor beta chains from one sample, sequenced in a study of blood T cell repertoires in COVID-19. Produced via immunoSEQ multiplex PCR; TCRdb's table is partial and in-frame only. The sample has roughly 200,000 clones, roughly nine tenths seen once. The source material was PBMCs or T cells enriched from blood (not recorded which). The origin of the receptors is a woman aged 25 to 39 with acute COVID-19. Both conserved end residues are part of each CDR3. A D gene is named only where the DNA matches it firmly. Only some rows state a clone size, as once, few, many or a class for expanded clones.

j_gene: TRBJ1-3; abundance: -; v_gene: TRBV10-2; d_gene: TRBD1; CDR3nt: TGCGCCAGCAGTAATACAGGGGACTCTGGAAACACCATATATTTT; CDR3aa: CASSNTGDSGNTIYF
j_gene: TRBJ2-7; abundance: -; v_gene: TRBV2; d_gene: TRBD1; CDR3nt: TGTGCCAGCGGGGACAGTTACGAGCAGTACTTC; CDR3aa: CASGDSYEQYF
j_gene: TRBJ2-2; abundance: -; v_gene: TRBV7-9; d_gene: TRBD2; CDR3nt: TGTGCCAGCAGCTTAATTTTGTCCTTCCTAGCGGTCCCAGGTGGGGAGCTGTTTTTT; CDR3aa: CASSLILSFLAVPGGELFF
j_gene: TRBJ2-7; abundance: -; v_gene: TRBV6-2/TRBV6-3; d_gene: TRBD2; CDR3nt: TGTGCCAGCAGTTACTCTACTAGCGGGGCGCCCTACGAGCAGTACTTC; CDR3aa: CASSYSTSGAPYEQYF
j_gene: TRBJ2-1; abundance: -; v_gene: TRBV3-1/TRBV3-2; d_gene: TRBD2; CDR3nt: TGTGCCAGCAGCCAGAGCGGGGGGGCTGGTGAGCAGTTCTTC; CDR3aa: CASSQSGGAGEQFF
j_gene: TRBJ1-4; abundance: -; v_gene: TRBV4-2; d_gene: -; CDR3nt: TGTGCCAGCAGCTGGAGAGTTGGGGAAAAACTGTTTTTT; CDR3aa: CASSWRVGEKLFF
j_gene: TRBJ1-4; abundance: -; v_gene: TRBV13; d_gene: -; CDR3nt: TGTGCCAGCAGCTCACGGACCCCCAATCGGGGAAAACTGTTTTTT; CDR3aa: CASSSRTPNRGKLFF
j_gene: TRBJ2-1; abundance: -; v_gene: TRBV19; d_gene: -; CDR3nt: TGTGCCAGTAGTCCTGTCAGGGGCTCCTACAATGAGCAGTTCTTC; CDR3aa: CASSPVRGSYNEQFF
j_gene: TRBJ1-3; abundance: -; v_gene: TRBV5-1; d_gene: TRBD1; CDR3nt: TGCGCCAGCAGCTTGGGGGCAGGGGGCTATGGAAACACCATATATTTT; CDR3aa: CASSLGAGGYGNTIYF
j_gene: TRBJ1-1; abundance: -; v_gene: TRBV9; d_gene: TRBD1; CDR3nt: TGTGCCAGCAGCCCGCGGACAGGCGAAGCTTTCTTT; CDR3aa: CASSPRTGEAFF
j_gene: TRBJ2-7; abundance: -; v_gene: TRBV7-9; d_gene: -; CDR3nt: TGTGCCAGCAGCGACTACTACGAGCAGTACTTC; CDR3aa: CASSDYYEQYF
j_gene: TRBJ1-5; abundance: -; v_gene: TRBV9; d_gene: -; CDR3nt: TGTGCCAGCAGCGAGGACATCAGCAATCAGCCCCAGCATTTT; CDR3aa: CASSEDISNQPQHF
j_gene: TRBJ1-1; abundance: once; v_gene: TRBV19; d_gene: TRBD1; CDR3nt: TGTGCCAGTAACCCGACAGGGCTGGACACTGAAGCTTTCTTT; CDR3aa: CASNPTGLDTEAFF
j_gene: TRBJ2-3; abundance: -; v_gene: TRBV30; d_gene: TRBD2; CDR3nt: TGTGCCTGGACCCCCTGGGGTAGCGGGGAGGTAGATACGCAGTATTTT; CDR3aa: CAWTPWGSGEVDTQYF
j_gene: TRBJ1-2; abundance: -; v_gene: TRBV9; d_gene: TRBD1; CDR3nt: TGTGCCAGCAGCGCAAATAAACGGGCCCTCGGACAGGACCCTAACTATGGCTACACCTTC; CDR3aa: CASSANKRALGQDPNYGYTF
j_gene: TRBJ2-7; abundance: few; v_gene: TRBV6-6; d_gene: -; CDR3nt: TGTGCCAGCAGTTACCGAGACAGTTCCGAGCAGTACTTC; CDR3aa: CASSYRDSSEQYF
j_gene: TRBJ1-1; abundance: few; v_gene: TRBV19; d_gene: -; CDR3nt: TGTGCCAGTAGTACCCCCCTCACGGCGGGCACTGAAGCTTTCTTT; CDR3aa: CASSTPLTAGTEAFF
j_gene: TRBJ1-4; abundance: -; v_gene: TRBV6-5; d_gene: -; CDR3nt: TGTGCCAGCAAAACCGGGACAAAAAATGAAAAACTGTTTTTT; CDR3aa: CASKTGTKNEKLFF
j_gene: TRBJ2-5; abundance: -; v_gene: TRBV6-5; d_gene: TRBD2; CDR3nt: TGTGCCAGCAGGTTGGGAAGCGGGGAGGAGACCCAGTACTTC; CDR3aa: CASRLGSGEETQYF
j_gene: TRBJ2-5; abundance: -; v_gene: TRBV4-3; d_gene: TRBD2; CDR3nt: TGCGCCAGCAGCCAAGGAATAGCGGGGGTACGAGAGACCCAGTACTTC; CDR3aa: CASSQGIAGVRETQYF
j_gene: TRBJ1-2; abundance: -; v_gene: TRBV19; d_gene: -; CDR3nt: TGTGCCAGTAGTATAGGGACAACCTATGGCTACACCTTC; CDR3aa: CASSIGTTYGYTF
j_gene: TRBJ1-3; abundance: -; v_gene: TRBV3-1/TRBV3-2; d_gene: -; CDR3nt: TGTGCCAGCAGCCGGAACGACGGCTTTCAGGGTAACTCTGGAAACACCATATATTTT; CDR3aa: CASSRNDGFQGNSGNTIYF
j_gene: TRBJ1-2; abundance: -; v_gene: TRBV11-2; d_gene: -; CDR3nt: TGTGCCAGCAGCTCGAGACTTAAGGTTGGCTACACCTTC; CDR3aa: CASSSRLKVGYTF